Shown below are 4 T cell receptor beta chains from a single sample sequenced in a study of neurological immune-mediated disorders. TCRdb reanalysed the 5' RACE reads using MiXCR and keeps one entry per CDR3 protein. The sample yields 50,000 or so distinct CDR3 sequences, 16% seen once. Sequencing was done on a sample of PBMCs. These receptors all stem from a man in his 60s in good health.

This clonotype has ten or more counts. The chain links TRBV4-1 to TRBJ2-5; perhaps TRBD2 as D (5 bases). V was pared by 4 bases and J by 0 bases, with 12 bases between. The CDR3 has 15 amino acids. Looked up from germline, CDR1 is MGHRA and CDR2 is YSYEKL. The CDR3 sequence is CASSRADRYQETQYF. CDR3 in DNA: TGCGCCAGCAGCCGAGCGGACCGGTACCAAGAGACCCAGTACTTC.

This clonotype was detected ten times or more. The rearrangement uses TRBV11-2 and TRBJ2-5; D perhaps matches TRBD1 (6 bases). V was shortened by 4 bases and J by 5 bases, with 20 bases between the two germline ends. Germline V gene sequence: CDR1 SGHAT, CDR2 FQNNGV. This CDR3 region has 16 residues. The CDR3 nucleotides are TGTGCCAGCAGCTGGACCACAGGGTCCCCACGGGAGACCCAGTACTTC. This encodes CASSWTTGSPRETQYF.

This clonotype was detected ten times or more. The chain is built from TRBV18 and TRBJ2-1, with 10 bases that match TRBD1. J gave up 4 bases and V 1 base, and 7 bases lay outside the gene matches. CDR1 is KGHSH and CDR2 is LQKENI in the germline V gene. CDR3 length equals 17 residues. CDR3: CASSPRGGTGAYNEQFF. CDR3 DNA: TGTGCCAGCTCACCACGGGGTGGGACAGGGGCGTACAATGAGCAGTTCTTC. Using reference TRBV18 and TRBJ2-1 for the parts outside the CDR3, the full variable domain is NAGVMQNPRHLVRRRGQEARLRCSPMKGHSHVYWYRQLPEEGLKFMVYLQKENIIDESGMPKERFSAEFPKEGPSILRIQQVVRGDSAAYFCASSPRGGTGAYNEQFFGPGTRLTVL.

At least ten counts were recorded for this clonotype. This chain joins TRBV7-2 and TRBJ2-1; D may be TRBD1 (5 bases). The V and J ends lost 1 base and 10 bases respectively, with 20 bases between them. CDR1 SGHTA and CDR2 FQGNSA come from the germline V gene. This CDR3 has 16 amino acids. CDR3 sequence (DNA): TGTGCCAGCAGCTTAGGTGGCGGAAGCAGAGCAGGGGAGCAGTTCTTC. It encodes CASSLGGGSRAGEQFF.